This T cell receptor beta chain appears in the sequencing data of a study of blood T cell repertoires in COVID-19. Study-wide background: Samples representing acute and convalescent COVID-19 were sourced from the United States, Italy and Spain.

In the original workflow: Quantification of nucleated cells was approximated via reference gene primer amplification. Produced via immunoSEQ multiplex PCR; TCRdb's table is partial and in-frame only. V, J and clone size derive from that table, while D and trimming were established from the DNA sequence. The sample consists of around 400,000 clones, around 87% of them appearing once. This CDR3 contains 15 residues. Germline lookup yields CDR1 LNHDA and CDR2 SQIVND (reference sequence). V shed 5 bases, J shed 2 bases, and the junction held 6 bases outside the gene matches. During active infection, Seattle patients enrolled and were then monitored through disease.

This clonotype was sampled from a woman aged 25 to 39 with COVID-19, enrolled during active disease. Sequenced: peripheral blood. The chain carries TRBV19 and TRBJ2-3; 8 bases align to TRBD1. As DNA, the CDR3 is TGTGCCAGTAGTCTGGGACAGGAGAACACAGATACGCAGTATTTT. Translation gives CASSLGQENTDTQYF.